These 8 T cell receptor beta chains came from one sample sequenced in a study of T cell responses to AZD1222 COVID-19 vaccine. Data came from immunoSEQ multiplex PCR; TCRdb stores just in-frame clones and leaves some out. Here the sample spans around 200,000 clones, about 91% being singletons. Sequencing used peripheral blood, obtained on day 0 of AZD1222 vaccination. The origin of the receptors is an adult in good health.

The chain carries TRBV6-5 and TRBJ2-2, with TRBD1 as a possible D gene (7 bases). Deletions cut 8 bases from V and 2 bases from J, with 12 bases between. Germline V gene sequence: CDR1 MNHEY, CDR2 SVGAGI. This CDR3 has 14 residues. Written as DNA, the CDR3 is TGTGCCAGCCGCGGGACAGTCAACACCGGGGAGCTGTTTTTT. It codes for CASRGTVNTGELFF.

The V gene is TRBV9, the J gene TRBJ1-1; D is uncertain. The CDR3 extends over 15 amino acids. Germline loops: CDR1 SGDLS, CDR2 YYNGEE. The V and J ends lost 2 bases and 2 bases respectively, with 13 bases between them. The CDR3 sequence: CASSVQSGSNTEAFF. CDR3 DNA sequence: TGTGCCAGCAGCGTTCAGTCGGGTAGCAACACTGAAGCTTTCTTT. Variable domain in full (rest from reference TRBV9 and TRBJ1-1): DSGVTQTPKHLITATGQRVTLRCSPRSGDLSVYWYQQSLDQGLQFLIQYYNGEERAKGNILERFSAQQFPDLHSELNLSSLELGDSALYFCASSVQSGSNTEAFFGQGTRLTVV.

The count of this clone is one. The chain employs TRBV7-3 and TRBJ2-7; D possibly matches TRBD1 or TRBD2 (5 bases each). Trimming took off 5 bases at V and 6 bases at J, with 14 bases between the two ends. CDR3 size: 13 residues. Germline V gene sequence: CDR1 SGHTA, CDR2 FQGTGA. CDR3 region: CASSPGGVGEQYF. The CDR3 DNA reads TGTGCCAGCAGCCCTGGGGGTGTGGGCGAGCAGTACTTC.

This chain uses TRBV14 with TRBJ2-2; D might be TRBD2 (6 bases). Trimming shortened V by 3 bases and J by 6 bases, and 14 bases separated the two germline ends. The CDR3 spans 15 residues. Germline V gene data show CDR1 as SGHDN and CDR2 as FVKESK. The CDR3 coding sequence is TGTGCCAGCAGCCAGTCCGGGACTGTCCCCGGGGAGCTGTTTTTT. Protein: CASSQSGTVPGELFF. Complete variable domain (other parts from reference TRBV14 and TRBJ2-2): EAGVTQFPSHSVIEKGQTVTLRCDPISGHDNLYWYRRVMGKEIKFLLHFVKESKQDESGMPNNRFLAERTGGTYSTLKVQPAELEDSGVYFCASSQSGTVPGELFFGEGSRLTVL.

This sequence joins TRBV11-2 and TRBJ2-5, with D possibly matching TRBD1 (5 bases). V shed 0 bases and J shed 7 bases, with 12 bases lying between them. The CDR3 is 14 amino acids. Per germline, CDR1 SGHAT and CDR2 FQNNGV. CDR3 in amino acids: CASSLDQGKVTQYF. As DNA, the CDR3 is TGTGCCAGCAGCTTAGATCAGGGAAAGGTGACCCAGTACTTC.

This clone appeared a single time. The chain combines TRBV27 with TRBJ2-7, with D perhaps matching TRBD1 (5 bases). CDR1 is MNHEY, CDR2 SMNVEV, per germline (reference sequence). V lost 5 bases, J lost 2 bases, and 19 bases lay in between. CDR3 length: 16 residues. The CDR3 bases are TGTGCCAGCAGTCCCACCCCCCAGGGTATCCCCTACGAGCAGTACTTC. It encodes CASSPTPQGIPYEQYF.

The chain employs TRBV5-1 and TRBJ2-7, with 7 positions matching TRBD1. Trimming at V came to 5 bases and at J to 3 bases, leaving 14 bases not matched to a gene. The germline V gene has CDR1 SGHRS and CDR2 YFSETQ. This CDR3 contains 16 residues. The CDR3 nucleotides are TGCGCCAGCAGGCAGGGTACGAGACAGGGATTCTACGAGCAGTACTTC. Residues: CASRQGTRQGFYEQYF.

The chain has TRBV7-9 and TRBJ1-2; 7 bases map to TRBD1. Trimming removed 5 bases from V and 5 bases from J; junction bases left unmatched: 8. Germline V lookup: CDR1 SEHNR, CDR2 FQNEAQ (reference sequence). The CDR3 covers 14 residues. The CDR3 region has the DNA TGTGCCAGCAGCCAGACAGGGCCGGTATATGGCTACACCTTC. Encoded protein: CASSQTGPVYGYTF.